The subject of this entry is one T cell receptor (beta chain). The sample originates from a study of shared clonotypes between healthy human individuals. Germline V gene sequence: CDR1 SGHRS, CDR2 YFSETQ. This CDR3 has 20 residues. The V segment lost 0 bases and the J segment 3 bases; nucleotides outside the gene matches: 12. The protocol was immunoSEQ multiplex PCR, while the TCRdb copy is restricted to in-frame clones and leaves out a portion. The table has 2.5 million or so clones, 85% to 95% seen once. The J gene is TRBJ2-1, the V gene TRBV5-1; TRBD2 agrees at 13 bases. Sequenced: naive CD4+ T cells sorted from blood. As to subset: CD45RA+ positively selected. This receptor was identified in a man in his late teens or twenties in good health. The CDR3 is CASSLDSGTSGIRYYNEQFF. The CDR3 region has the DNA TGCGCCAGCAGCTTGGATAGCGGGACTAGCGGGATTCGGTACTACAATGAGCAGTTCTTC.